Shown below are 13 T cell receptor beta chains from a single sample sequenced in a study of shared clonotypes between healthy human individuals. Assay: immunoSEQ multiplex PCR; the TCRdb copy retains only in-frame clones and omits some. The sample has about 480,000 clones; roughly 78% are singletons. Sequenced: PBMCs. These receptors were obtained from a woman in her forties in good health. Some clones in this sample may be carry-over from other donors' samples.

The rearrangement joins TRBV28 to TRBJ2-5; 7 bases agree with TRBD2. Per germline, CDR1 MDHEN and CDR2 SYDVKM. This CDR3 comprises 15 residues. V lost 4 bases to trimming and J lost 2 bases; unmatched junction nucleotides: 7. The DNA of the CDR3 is TGTGCCAGCAGTTCCTCTAGCGGCGATCAAGAGACCCAGTACTTC. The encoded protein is CASSSSSGDQETQYF.

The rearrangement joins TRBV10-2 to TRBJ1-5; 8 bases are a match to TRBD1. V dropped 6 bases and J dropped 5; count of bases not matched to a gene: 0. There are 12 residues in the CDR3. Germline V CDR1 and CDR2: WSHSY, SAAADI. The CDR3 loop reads CASRDRDQPQHF. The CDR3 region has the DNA TGCGCCAGCAGGGACAGGGATCAGCCCCAGCATTTT.

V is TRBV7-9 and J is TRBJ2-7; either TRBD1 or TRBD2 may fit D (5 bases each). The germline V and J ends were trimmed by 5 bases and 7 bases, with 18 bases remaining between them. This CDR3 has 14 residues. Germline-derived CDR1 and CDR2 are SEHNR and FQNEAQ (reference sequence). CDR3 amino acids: CASSAGGLGREQYF. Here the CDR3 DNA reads TGTGCCAGCAGCGCCGGCGGACTGGGGCGGGAGCAGTACTTC.

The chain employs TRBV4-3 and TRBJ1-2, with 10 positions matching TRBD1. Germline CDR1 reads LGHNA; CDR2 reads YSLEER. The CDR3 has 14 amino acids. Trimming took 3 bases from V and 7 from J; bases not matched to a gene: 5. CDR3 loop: CASSQDDRGLGYTF. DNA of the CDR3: TGCGCCAGCAGCCAGGATGACAGGGGGCTTGGCTACACCTTC.

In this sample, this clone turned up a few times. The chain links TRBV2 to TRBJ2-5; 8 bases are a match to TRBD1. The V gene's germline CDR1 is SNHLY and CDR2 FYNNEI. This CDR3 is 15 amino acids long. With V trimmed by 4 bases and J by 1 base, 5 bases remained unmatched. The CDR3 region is CASSGGQGPQETQYF. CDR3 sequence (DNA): TGTGCCAGCAGTGGTGGACAGGGCCCCCAAGAGACCCAGTACTTC.

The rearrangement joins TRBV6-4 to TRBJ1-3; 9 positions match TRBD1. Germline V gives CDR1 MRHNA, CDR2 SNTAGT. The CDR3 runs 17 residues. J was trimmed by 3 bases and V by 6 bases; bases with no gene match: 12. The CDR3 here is CASSADLQGARGNTIYF. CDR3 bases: TGTGCCAGCAGCGCGGATTTACAGGGGGCGCGTGGAAACACCATATATTTT.

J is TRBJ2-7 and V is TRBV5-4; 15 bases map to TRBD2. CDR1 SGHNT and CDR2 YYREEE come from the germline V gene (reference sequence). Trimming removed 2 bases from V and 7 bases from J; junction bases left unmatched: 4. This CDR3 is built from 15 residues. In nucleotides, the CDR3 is TGTGCCAGCAGCTTAGGGGGACTAGCGGGAGGAGAGCAGTACTTC. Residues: CASSLGGLAGGEQYF.

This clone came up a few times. DNA of the CDR3: TGTGCCAGCAGCCCATATGGGACAGGAAGGTTAAATCAGCCCCAGCATTTT. The encoded protein is CASSPYGTGRLNQPQHF. The gene calls are TRBV27 and TRBJ1-5; 8 bases match TRBD1. Per the germline V gene, CDR1 is MNHEY and CDR2 is SMNVEV (reference sequence). This CDR3 contains 17 residues. With V trimmed by 6 bases and J by 4 bases, 14 bases remained unmatched.

The CDR3 protein is CASHRNRQGRGQETQYF. The CDR3 region has the DNA TGTGCCAGCCACAGAAACCGACAGGGAAGAGGACAAGAGACCCAGTACTTC. V and J are TRBV28 and TRBJ2-5, with 7 bases that match TRBD1. V shed 8 bases and J 2 bases; nucleotides not matched to a gene: 17. The CDR3 sequence is 17 residues long. Germline V gene data show CDR1 as MDHEN and CDR2 as SYDVKM.

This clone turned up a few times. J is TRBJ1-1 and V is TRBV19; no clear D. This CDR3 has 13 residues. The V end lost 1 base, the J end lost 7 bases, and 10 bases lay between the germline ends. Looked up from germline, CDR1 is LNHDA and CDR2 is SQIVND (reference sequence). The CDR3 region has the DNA TGTGCCAGTAGTATAGTGGGGAGGATTGAAGCTTTCTTT. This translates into CASSIVGRIEAFF.

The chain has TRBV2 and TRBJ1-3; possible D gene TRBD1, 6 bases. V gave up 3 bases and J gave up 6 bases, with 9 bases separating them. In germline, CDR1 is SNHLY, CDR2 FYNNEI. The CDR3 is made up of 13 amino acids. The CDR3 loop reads CASSEAGENTIYF. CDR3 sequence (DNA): TGTGCCAGCAGTGAGGCAGGGGAAAACACCATATATTTT.

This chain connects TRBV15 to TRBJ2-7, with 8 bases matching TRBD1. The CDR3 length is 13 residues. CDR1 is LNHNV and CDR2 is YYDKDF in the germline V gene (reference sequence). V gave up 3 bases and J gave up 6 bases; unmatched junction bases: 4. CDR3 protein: CATSRGRGREQYF. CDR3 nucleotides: TGTGCCACCAGCAGGGGCAGGGGGCGCGAGCAGTACTTC.

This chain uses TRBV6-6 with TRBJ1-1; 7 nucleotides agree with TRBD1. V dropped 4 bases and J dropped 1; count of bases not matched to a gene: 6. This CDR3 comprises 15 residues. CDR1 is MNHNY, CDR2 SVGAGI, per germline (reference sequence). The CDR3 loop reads CASSSTGQRNTEAFF. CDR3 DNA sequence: TGTGCCAGCAGTTCTACGGGACAGAGGAACACTGAAGCTTTCTTT.